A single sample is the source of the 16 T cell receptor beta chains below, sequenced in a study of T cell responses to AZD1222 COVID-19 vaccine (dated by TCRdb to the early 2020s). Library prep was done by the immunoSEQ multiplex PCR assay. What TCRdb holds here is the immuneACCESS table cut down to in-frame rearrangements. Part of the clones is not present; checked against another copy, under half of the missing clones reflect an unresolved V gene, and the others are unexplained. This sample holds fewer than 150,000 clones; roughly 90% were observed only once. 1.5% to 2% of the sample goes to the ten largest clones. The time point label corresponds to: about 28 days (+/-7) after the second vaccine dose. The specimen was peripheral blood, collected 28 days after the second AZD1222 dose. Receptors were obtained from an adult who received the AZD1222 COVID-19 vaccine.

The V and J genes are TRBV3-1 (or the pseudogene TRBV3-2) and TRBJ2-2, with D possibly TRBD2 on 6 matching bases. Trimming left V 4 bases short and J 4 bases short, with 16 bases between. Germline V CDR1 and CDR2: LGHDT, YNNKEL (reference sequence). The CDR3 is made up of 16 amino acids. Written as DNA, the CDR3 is TGTGCCAGCAGCCCCTCCGGGGGTGGATTCACCGGGGAGCTGTTTTTT. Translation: CASSPSGGGFTGELFF.

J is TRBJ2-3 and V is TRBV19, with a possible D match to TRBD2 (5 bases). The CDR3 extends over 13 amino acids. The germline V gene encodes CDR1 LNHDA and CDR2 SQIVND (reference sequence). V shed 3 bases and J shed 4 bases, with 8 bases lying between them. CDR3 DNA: TGTGCCAGTAGTATGAGGGTTGCAGATACGCAGTATTTT. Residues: CASSMRVADTQYF. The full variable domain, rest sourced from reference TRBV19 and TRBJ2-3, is DGGITQSPKYLFRKEGQNVTLSCEQNLNHDAMYWYRQDPGQGLRLIYYSQIVNDFQKGDIAEGYSVSREKKESFPLTVTSAQKNPTAFYLCASSMRVADTQYFGPGTRLTVL.

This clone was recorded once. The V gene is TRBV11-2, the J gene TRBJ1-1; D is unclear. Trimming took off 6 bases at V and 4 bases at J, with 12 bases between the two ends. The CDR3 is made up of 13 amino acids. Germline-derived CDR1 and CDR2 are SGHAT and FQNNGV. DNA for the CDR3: TGTGCCAGCAGGGGTGATTCGGGCACTGAAGCTTTCTTT. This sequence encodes CASRGDSGTEAFF.

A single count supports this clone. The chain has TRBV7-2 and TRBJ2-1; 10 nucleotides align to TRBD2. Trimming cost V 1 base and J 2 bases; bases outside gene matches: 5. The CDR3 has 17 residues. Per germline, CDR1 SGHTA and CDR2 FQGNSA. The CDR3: CASSLVILAGAYNEQFF. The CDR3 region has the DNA TGTGCCAGCAGCTTAGTTATTCTAGCGGGGGCCTACAATGAGCAGTTCTTC.

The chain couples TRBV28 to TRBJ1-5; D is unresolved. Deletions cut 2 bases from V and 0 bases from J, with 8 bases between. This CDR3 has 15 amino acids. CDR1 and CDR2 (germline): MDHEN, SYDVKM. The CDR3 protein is CASSLPGNSNQPQHF. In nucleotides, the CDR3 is TGTGCCAGCAGTTTACCGGGGAATAGCAATCAGCCCCAGCATTTT.

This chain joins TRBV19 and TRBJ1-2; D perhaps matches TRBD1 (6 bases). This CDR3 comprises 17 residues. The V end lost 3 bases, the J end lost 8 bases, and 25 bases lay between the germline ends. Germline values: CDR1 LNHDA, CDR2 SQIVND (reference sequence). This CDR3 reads CASSIVSLFDRPPGYTF. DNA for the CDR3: TGTGCCAGTAGTATCGTTTCCTTATTCGACAGGCCCCCCGGCTACACCTTC.

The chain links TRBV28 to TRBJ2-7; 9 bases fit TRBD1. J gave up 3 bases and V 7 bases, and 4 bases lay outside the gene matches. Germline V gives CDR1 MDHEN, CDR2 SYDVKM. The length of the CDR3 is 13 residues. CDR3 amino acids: CASTPGQGYEQYV. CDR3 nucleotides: TGTGCCAGCACGCCGGGACAGGGCTACGAGCAGTACGTC.

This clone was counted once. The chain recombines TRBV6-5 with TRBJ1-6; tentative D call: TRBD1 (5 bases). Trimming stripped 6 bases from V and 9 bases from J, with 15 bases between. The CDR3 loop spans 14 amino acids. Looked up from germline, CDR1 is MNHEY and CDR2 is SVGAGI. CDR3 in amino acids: CASRPGLGRSPLHF. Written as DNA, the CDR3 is TGTGCCAGCAGGCCGGGACTCGGACGTTCACCCCTCCACTTT.

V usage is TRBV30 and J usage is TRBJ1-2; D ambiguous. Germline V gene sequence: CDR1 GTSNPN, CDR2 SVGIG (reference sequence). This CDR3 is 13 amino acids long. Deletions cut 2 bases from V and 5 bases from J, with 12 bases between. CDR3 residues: CAWSRAGGYGYTF. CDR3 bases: TGTGCCTGGAGTCGGGCCGGAGGGTATGGCTACACCTTC.

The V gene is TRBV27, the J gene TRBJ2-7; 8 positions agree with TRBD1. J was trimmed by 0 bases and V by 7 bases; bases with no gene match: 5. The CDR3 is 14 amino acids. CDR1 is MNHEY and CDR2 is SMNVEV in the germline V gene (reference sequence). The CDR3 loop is CASNAQGGSYEQYF. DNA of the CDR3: TGTGCCAGCAACGCACAGGGGGGCTCCTACGAGCAGTACTTC.

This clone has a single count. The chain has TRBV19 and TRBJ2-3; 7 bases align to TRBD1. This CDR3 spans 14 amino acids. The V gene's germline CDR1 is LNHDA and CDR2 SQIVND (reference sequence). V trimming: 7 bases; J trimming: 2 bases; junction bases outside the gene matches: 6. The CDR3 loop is CASTLTGHTDTQYF. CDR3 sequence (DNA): TGTGCCAGTACCTTGACAGGGCACACAGATACGCAGTATTTT.

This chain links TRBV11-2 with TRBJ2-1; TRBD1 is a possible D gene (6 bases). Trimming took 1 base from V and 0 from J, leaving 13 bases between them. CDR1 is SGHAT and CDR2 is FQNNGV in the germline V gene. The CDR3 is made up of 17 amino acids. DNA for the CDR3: TGTGCCAGCAGCTTAGTACCGCAGGGGCCCTCCTACAATGAGCAGTTCTTC. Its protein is CASSLVPQGPSYNEQFF.

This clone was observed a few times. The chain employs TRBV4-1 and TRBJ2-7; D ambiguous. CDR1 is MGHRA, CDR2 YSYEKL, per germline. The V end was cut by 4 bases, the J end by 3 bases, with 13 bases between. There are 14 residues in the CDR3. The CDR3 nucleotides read TGCGCCAGCAGCCTCCAGACCCCGGACTACGAGCAGTACTTC. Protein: CASSLQTPDYEQYF.

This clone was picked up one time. The CDR3 sequence is CASLRGVSTEAFF. CDR3 sequence (DNA): TGTGCCAGCCTCCGAGGGGTTAGCACTGAAGCTTTCTTT. V and J are TRBV18 and TRBJ1-1; possibly TRBD1 for D (5 bases). The length of the CDR3 is 13 residues. V lost 8 bases, J lost 4 bases, and 14 bases lay in between. Germline assignment: CDR1 KGHSH and CDR2 LQKENI.

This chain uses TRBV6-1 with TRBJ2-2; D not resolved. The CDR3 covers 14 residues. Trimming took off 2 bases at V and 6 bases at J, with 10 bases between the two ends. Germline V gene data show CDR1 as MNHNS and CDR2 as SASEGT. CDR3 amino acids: CASSELGFSGELFF. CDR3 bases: TGTGCCAGCAGTGAACTGGGGTTCTCCGGGGAGCTGTTTTTT.

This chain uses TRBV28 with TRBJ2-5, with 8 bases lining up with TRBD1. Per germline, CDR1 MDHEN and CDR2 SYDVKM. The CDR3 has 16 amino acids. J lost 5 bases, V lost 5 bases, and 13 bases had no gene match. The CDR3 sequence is CASSDPTGGRGETQYF. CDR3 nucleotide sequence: TGTGCCAGCAGTGACCCCACAGGGGGGCGAGGGGAGACCCAGTACTTC. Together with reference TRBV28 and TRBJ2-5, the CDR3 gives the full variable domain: DVKVTQSSRYLVKRTGEKVFLECVQDMDHENMFWYRQDPGLGLRLIYFSYDVKMKEKGDIPEGYSVSREKKERFSLILESASTNQTSMYLCASSDPTGGRGETQYFGPGTRLLVL.